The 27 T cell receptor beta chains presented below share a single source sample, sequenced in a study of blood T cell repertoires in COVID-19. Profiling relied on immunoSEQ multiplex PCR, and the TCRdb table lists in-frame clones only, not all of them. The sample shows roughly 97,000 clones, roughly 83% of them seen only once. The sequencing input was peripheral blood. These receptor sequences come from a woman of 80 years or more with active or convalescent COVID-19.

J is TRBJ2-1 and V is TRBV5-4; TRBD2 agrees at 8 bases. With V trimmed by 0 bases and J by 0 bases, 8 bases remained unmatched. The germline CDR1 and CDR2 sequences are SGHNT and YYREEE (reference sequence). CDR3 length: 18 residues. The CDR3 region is CASSLGGGTASSYNEQFF. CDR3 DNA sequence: TGTGCCAGCAGCTTGGGCGGGGGGACTGCGTCCTCCTACAATGAGCAGTTCTTC.

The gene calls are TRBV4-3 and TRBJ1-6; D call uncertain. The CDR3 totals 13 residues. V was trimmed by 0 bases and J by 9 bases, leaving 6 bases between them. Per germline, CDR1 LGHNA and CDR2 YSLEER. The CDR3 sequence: CASSQDYSSPLHF. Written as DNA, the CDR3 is TGCGCCAGCAGCCAAGATTACAGTTCACCCCTCCACTTT.

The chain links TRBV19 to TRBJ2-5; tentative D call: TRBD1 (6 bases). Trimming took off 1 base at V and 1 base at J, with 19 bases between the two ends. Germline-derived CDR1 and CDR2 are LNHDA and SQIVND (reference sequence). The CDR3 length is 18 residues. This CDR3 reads CASSIATGSNGLQETQYF. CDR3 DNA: TGTGCCAGTAGTATAGCTACAGGGTCCAACGGCCTCCAAGAGACCCAGTACTTC.

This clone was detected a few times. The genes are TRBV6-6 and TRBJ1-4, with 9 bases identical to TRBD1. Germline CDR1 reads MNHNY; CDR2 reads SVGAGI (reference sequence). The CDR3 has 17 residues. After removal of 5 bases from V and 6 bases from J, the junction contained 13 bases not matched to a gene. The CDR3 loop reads CASSQTGTGIKDEKLFF. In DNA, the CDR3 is TGTGCCAGCAGTCAGACCGGGACAGGGATCAAAGATGAAAAACTGTTTTTT.

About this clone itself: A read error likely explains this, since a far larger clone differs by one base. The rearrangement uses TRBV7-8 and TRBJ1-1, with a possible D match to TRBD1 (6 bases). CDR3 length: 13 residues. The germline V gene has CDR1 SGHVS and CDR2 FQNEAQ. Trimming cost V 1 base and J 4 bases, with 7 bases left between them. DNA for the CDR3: TGTGCCAGCAGCTTAGAAGGGGGCACTGAAGCTTTCTTT. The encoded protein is CASSLEGGTEAFF.

As DNA, the CDR3 is TGTGCCAGCAGCTTAGGGACGGGATGGAACACTGAAGCTTTCTTT. Its translation: CASSLGTGWNTEAFF. The J gene is TRBJ1-1, the V gene TRBV11-3; no clear D gene. Germline V gene data show CDR1 as SGHNT and CDR2 as YENEEA. Trimming took off 1 base at V and 1 base at J, with 10 bases between the two ends. The length of the CDR3 is 15 residues.

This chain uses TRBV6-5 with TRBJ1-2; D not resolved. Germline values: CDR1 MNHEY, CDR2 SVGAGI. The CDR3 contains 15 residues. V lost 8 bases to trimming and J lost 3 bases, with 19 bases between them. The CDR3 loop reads CASVGRLKIYYGYTF. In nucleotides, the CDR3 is TGTGCCAGCGTCGGACGACTAAAGATTTACTATGGCTACACCTTC.

This CDR3 is CASRSGQVNEQFF. The CDR3 DNA follows: TGTGCCAGCAGATCGGGACAGGTCAATGAGCAGTTCTTC. The chain uses TRBV28 and TRBJ2-1; 8 positions match TRBD1. V trimming: 6 bases; J trimming: 6 bases; junction bases outside the gene matches: 4. The CDR3 has 13 residues. Germline lookup yields CDR1 MDHEN and CDR2 SYDVKM.

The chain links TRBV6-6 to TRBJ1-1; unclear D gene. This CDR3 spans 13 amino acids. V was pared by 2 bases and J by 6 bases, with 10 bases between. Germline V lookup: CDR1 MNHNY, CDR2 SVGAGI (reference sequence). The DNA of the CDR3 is TGTGCCAGCAGTTACGTGTCAGGCGCTGAAGCTTTCTTT. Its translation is CASSYVSGAEAFF.

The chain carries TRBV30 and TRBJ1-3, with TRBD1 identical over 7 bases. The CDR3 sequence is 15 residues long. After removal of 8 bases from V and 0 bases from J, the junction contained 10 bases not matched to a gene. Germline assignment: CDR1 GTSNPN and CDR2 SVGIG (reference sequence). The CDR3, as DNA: TGTGCCGGAACCGGGACAGTGGACTCTGGAAACACCATATATTTT. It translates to CAGTGTVDSGNTIYF.

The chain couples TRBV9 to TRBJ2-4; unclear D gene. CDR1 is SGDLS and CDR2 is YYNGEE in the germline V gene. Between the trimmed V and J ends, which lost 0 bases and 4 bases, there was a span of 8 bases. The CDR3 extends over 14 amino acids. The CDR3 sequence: CASSVDNVKNIQYF. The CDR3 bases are TGTGCCAGCAGCGTAGATAATGTTAAAAACATTCAGTACTTC. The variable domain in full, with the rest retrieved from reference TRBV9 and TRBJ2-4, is DSGVTQTPKHLITATGQRVTLRCSPRSGDLSVYWYQQSLDQGLQFLIQYYNGEERAKGNILERFSAQQFPDLHSELNLSSLELGDSALYFCASSVDNVKNIQYFGAGTRLSVL.

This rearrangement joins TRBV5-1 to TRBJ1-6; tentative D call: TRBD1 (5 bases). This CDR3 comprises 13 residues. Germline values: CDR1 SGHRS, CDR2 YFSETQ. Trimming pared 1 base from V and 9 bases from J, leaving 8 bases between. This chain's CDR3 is CASSLYGGSPLHF. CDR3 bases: TGCGCCAGCAGCTTGTACGGGGGTTCACCCCTCCACTTT.

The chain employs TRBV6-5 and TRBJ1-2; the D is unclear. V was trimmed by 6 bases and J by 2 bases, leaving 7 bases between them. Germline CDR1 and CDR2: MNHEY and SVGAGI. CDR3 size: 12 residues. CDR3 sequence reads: CASRAANYGYTF. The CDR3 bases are TGTGCCAGCAGGGCGGCCAACTATGGCTACACCTTC.

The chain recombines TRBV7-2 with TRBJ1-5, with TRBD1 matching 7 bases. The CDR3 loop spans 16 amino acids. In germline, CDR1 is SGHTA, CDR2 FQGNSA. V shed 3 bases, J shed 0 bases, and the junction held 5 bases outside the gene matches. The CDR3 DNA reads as TGTGCCAGCAGCTTCTTCGGGACAGATAGCAATCAGCCCCAGCATTTT. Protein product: CASSFFGTDSNQPQHF.

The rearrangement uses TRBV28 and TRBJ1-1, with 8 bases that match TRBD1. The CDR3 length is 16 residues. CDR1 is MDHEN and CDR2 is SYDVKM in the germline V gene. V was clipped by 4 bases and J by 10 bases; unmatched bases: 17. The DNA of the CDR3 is TGTGCCAGCAGTTCCCCCGCTGTCGGCAGGGGGCCGGTAGCTTTCTTT. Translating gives CASSSPAVGRGPVAFF. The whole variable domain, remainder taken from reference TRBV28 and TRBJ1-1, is DVKVTQSSRYLVKRTGEKVFLECVQDMDHENMFWYRQDPGLGLRLIYFSYDVKMKEKGDIPEGYSVSREKKERFSLILESASTNQTSMYLCASSSPAVGRGPVAFFGQGTRLTVV.

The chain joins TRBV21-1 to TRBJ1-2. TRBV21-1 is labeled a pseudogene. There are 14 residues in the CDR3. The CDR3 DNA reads TGTGCCAGCAGCACAGAGGCCATAAACTATGGCTACACCTTC. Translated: CASSTEAINYGYTF.

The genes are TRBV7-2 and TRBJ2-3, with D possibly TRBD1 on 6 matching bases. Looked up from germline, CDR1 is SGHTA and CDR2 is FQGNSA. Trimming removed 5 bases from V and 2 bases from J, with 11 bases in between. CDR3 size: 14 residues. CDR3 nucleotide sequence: TGTGCCAGCAGCAGGGACACCTTCACAGATACGCAGTATTTT. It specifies CASSRDTFTDTQYF.

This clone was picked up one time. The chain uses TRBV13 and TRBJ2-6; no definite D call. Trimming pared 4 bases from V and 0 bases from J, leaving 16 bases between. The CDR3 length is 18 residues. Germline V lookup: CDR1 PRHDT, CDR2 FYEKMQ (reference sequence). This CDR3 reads CASSSTPSTLSGANVLTF. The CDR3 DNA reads TGTGCCAGCAGCTCCACGCCCAGTACCCTCTCTGGGGCCAACGTCCTGACTTTC.

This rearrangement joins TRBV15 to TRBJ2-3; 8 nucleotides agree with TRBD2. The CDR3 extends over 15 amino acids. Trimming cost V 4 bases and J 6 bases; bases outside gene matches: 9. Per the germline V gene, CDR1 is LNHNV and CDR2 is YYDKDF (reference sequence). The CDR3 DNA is TGTGCCACCAGCACCGGGACTAGGGGACCCGATACGCAGTATTTT. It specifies CATSTGTRGPDTQYF.

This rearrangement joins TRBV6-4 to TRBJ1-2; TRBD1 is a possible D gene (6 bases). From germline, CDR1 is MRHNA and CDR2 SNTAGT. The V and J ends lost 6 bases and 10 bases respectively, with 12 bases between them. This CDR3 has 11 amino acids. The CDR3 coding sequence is TGTGCCAGCAGGAGTTCGGGACACTACACCTTC. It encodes CASRSSGHYTF.

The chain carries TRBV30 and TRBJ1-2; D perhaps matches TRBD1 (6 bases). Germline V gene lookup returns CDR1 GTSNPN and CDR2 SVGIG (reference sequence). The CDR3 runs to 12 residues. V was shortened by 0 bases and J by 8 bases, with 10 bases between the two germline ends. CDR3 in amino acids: CAWSVTGYGYTF. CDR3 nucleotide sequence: TGTGCCTGGAGTGTTACAGGGTACGGCTACACCTTC.

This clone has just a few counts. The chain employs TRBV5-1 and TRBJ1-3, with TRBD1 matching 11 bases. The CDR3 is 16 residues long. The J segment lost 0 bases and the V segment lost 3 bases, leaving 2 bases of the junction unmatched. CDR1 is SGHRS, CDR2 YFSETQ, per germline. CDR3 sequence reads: CASSSGTGGSGNTIYF. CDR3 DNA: TGCGCCAGCAGCTCAGGGACAGGGGGCTCTGGAAACACCATATATTTT.

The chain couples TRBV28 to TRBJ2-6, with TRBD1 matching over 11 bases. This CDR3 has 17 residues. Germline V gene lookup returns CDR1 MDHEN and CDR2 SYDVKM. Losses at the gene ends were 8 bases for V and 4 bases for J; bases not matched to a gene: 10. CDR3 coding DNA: TGTGCCAGCCAGCGGACAGGGGGCTTTTTCGGGGCCAACGTCCTGACTTTC. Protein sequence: CASQRTGGFFGANVLTF.

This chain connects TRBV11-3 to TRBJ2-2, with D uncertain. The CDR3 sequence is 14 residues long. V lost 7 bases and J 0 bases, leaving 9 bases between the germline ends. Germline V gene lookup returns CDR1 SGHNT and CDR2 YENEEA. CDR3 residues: CASKIAANTGELFF. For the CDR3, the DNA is TGTGCCAGCAAAATCGCAGCGAACACCGGGGAGCTGTTTTTT.

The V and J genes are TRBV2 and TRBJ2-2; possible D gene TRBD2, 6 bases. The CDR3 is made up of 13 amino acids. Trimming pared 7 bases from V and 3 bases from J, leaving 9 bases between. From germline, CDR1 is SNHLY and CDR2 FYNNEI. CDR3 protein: CASIGGDTGELFF. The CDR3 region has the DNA TGTGCCAGCATCGGCGGGGACACCGGGGAGCTGTTTTTT.

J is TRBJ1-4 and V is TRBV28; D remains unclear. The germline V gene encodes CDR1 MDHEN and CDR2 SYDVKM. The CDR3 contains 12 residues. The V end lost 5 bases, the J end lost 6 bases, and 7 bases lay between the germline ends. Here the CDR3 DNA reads TGTGCCAGCAGTCCTGCGGATGAAAAACTGTTTTTT. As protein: CASSPADEKLFF.

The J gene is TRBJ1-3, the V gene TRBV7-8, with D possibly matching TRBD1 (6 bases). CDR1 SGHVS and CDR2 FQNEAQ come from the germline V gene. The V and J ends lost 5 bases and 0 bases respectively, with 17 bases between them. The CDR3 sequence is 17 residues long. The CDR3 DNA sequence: TGTGCCAGCAGCCCAGAGACAGGTTGGGCCTCTGGAAACACCATATATTTT. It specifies CASSPETGWASGNTIYF. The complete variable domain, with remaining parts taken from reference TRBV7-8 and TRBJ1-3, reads GAGVSQSPRYKVAKRGQDVALRCDPISGHVSLFWYQQALGQGPEFLTYFQNEAQLDKSGLPSDRFFAERPEGSVSTLKIQRTQQEDSAVYLCASSPETGWASGNTIYFGEGSWLTVV.